This T cell receptor (beta chain) was captured in a study of Graves' ophthalmopathy and Graves' hyperthyroidism. CDR3 length: 15 amino acids. The V segment lost 6 bases and the J segment 5 bases; nucleotides outside the gene matches: 12. Germline CDR1 reads MNHNS; CDR2 reads SASEGT. The authors amplified TCR beta CDR3 regions from RNA transcripts. The library came from an HTBI-primed first-round RT-PCR and a second-round multiplex PCR. In TCRdb, the multiplex PCR reads were re-called with MiXCR into one record per CDR3 protein. The data contain under 400,000 distinct CDR3 sequences, 17% of them seen just once; the ten biggest clones take up 12%. Only one count was recorded for this clonotype.

This chain connects TRBV6-1 to TRBJ2-7, with 8 bases identical to TRBD2. The receptor was derived from an adult man with Graves' ophthalmopathy. The sequenced sample was peripheral blood. CDR3 region: CASRPTSGSIHEQYF. The CDR3 coding sequence is TGTGCCAGCAGACCCACAAGCGGGAGTATCCACGAGCAGTACTTC.